The T cell receptor (beta chain) described here comes from a study of cytomegalovirus exposure and HLA in healthy donors. V was clipped by 6 bases and J by 1 base, with 16 bases between them. CDR1 MNHNS and CDR2 SASEGT come from the germline V gene. The CDR3 length is 15 residues. Primers for the PCR totalled 60 Vbeta and 13 Jbeta. Repertoires were generated with immunoSEQ multiplex PCR, while TCRdb's copy carries only in-frame clones and drops some. Here the sample table reports tens of thousands of clones. The chain is built from TRBV6-1 and TRBJ2-7, with D perhaps TRBD1 (6 bases). The sequence came from a woman in her twenties or thirties in good health and CMV-seronegative. The sample was PBMCs. The CDR3 sequence is CASSHRDGDSYEQYF. As DNA, the CDR3 is TGTGCCAGCAGCCACAGGGACGGAGATTCCTACGAGCAGTACTTC.